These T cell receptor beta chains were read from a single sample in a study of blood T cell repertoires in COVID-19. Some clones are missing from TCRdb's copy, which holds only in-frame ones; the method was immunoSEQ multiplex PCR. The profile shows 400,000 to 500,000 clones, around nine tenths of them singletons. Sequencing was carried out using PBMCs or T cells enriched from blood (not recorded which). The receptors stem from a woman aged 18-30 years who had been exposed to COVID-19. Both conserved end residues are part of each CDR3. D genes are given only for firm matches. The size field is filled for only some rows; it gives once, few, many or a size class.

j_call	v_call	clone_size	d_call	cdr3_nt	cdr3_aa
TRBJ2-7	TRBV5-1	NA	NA	TGCGCCAGCAGCTTGGGGACAGTCTACTACGAGCAGTACTTC	CASSLGTVYYEQYF
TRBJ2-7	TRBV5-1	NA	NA	TGCGCCAGCAGCTTGTGGGGAGATGACGAGCAGTACTTC	CASSLWGDDEQYF
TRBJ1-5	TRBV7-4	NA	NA	TGTGCCAGCAGCCCCACGTTGGGGCTCCATCAGCCCCAGCATTTT	CASSPTLGLHQPQHF
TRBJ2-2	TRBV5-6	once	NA	TGTGCCAGCAGCCCCGGGTCTTTTGGCGGGGAGCTGTTTTTT	CASSPGSFGGELFF
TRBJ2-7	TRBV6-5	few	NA	TGTGCCAGCAGTTTTCAATACGAGCAGTACTTC	CASSFQYEQYF
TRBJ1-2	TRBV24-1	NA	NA	TGTGCCACCAGTGATTTCTACGTAAACTATGGCTACACCTTC	CATSDFYVNYGYTF
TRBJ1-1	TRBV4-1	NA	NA	TGCGCCAGCAGCCAAGAAAAAGAGTGGGGACACCCGGGCGCTTTCTTT	CASSQEKEWGHPGAFF
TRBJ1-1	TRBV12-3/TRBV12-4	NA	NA	TGTGCCAGCACCCGGACAGTGAACACTGAAGCTTTCTTT	CASTRTVNTEAFF
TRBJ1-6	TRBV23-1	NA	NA	TGCGCCAGCAGTCAGCCCCCGACAATCTATAATTCACCCCTCCACTTT	CASSQPPTIYNSPLHF
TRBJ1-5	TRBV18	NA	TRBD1	TGTGCCAGCTCACAAGGACAGGGGAATCAGCCCCAGCATTTT	CASSQGQGNQPQHF
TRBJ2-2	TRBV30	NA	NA	TGTGCCTGGAGTCCGGGACTTAAGCTCACCGGGGAGCTGTTTTTT	CAWSPGLKLTGELFF
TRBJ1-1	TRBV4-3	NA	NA	TGCGCCAGCAGCCAAGATACAGGGCCAACTGAAGCTTTCTTT	CASSQDTGPTEAFF
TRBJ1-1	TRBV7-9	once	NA	TGTGCCAGCAGCCGAACGGGACTTGAGAACACTGAAGCTTTCTTT	CASSRTGLENTEAFF
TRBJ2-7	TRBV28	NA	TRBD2	TGTGCCAGCAGTTTACCAGCGGGAGGGAGGGAGCAGTACTTC	CASSLPAGGREQYF
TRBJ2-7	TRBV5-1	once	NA	TGCGCCAGCAGCGCCACGGGTAGTAGTTACGAGCAGTACTTC	CASSATGSSYEQYF
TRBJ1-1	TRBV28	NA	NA	TGTGCCAGCAGTTTTGACCCCCCGGACAGACCGGCAATGGGAGCTTTCTTT	CASSFDPPDRPAMGAFF
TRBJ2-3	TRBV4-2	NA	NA	TGTGCCAGCAGCCAAGATTTGGGAGGGGGGGGCACAGATACGCAGTATTTT	CASSQDLGGGGTDTQYF
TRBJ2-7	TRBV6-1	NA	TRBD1	TGTGCCAGCAGTGAACATTCAGGGGGCGATTCGAGCGAGCAGTACTTC	CASSEHSGGDSSEQYF
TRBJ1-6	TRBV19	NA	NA	TGTGCCAGTAGTATAGGGGGAGTACAGAGACGCTCCTATAATTCACCCCTCCACTTT	CASSIGGVQRRSYNSPLHF
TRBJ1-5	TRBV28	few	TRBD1	TGTGCCAGCAGTCCCCCGACAGGGGGAAGCAATCAGCCCCAGCATTTT	CASSPPTGGSNQPQHF
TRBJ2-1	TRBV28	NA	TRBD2	TGTGCCAGCAGTTCAATCGGACTAGCGGGAGTTGGTGAGCAGTTCTTC	CASSSIGLAGVGEQFF
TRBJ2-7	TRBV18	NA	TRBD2	TGTGCCAGCTCACCAAGAGCGGGGTCGAACTACGAGCAGTACTTC	CASSPRAGSNYEQYF
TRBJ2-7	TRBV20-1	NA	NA	TGCAGTGCTAGTGACACTTTTACGAGCTCCTACGAGCAGTACTTC	CSASDTFTSSYEQYF
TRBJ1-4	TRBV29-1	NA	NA	TGCAGGATGGTATGGCTGCGGGCAGGGGCAACTAATGAAAAACTGTTTTTT	CRMVWLRAGATNEKLFF
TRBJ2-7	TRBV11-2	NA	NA	TGTGCGACGGCAGGGACAAGGTACGAGCAGTACTTC	CATAGTRYEQYF
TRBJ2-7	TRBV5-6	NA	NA	TGTGCCAGCAGCTTGGGCGGGGGAAGAGGGGGAGCCTACGAGCAGTACTTC	CASSLGGGRGGAYEQYF
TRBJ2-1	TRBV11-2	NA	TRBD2	TGTGCCAGCAGGCCCGGGACTAGCGGGAGGTACAATGAGCAGTTCTTC	CASRPGTSGRYNEQFF
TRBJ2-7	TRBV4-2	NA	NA	TGTGCCAGCAGCCAGGTACAGGGTTCGATAGCCTACGAGCAGTACTTC	CASSQVQGSIAYEQYF
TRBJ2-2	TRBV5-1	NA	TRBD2	TGCGCCAGCAGCTTGGCCGGGACTAGCGGCACCGGGGAGCTGTTTTTT	CASSLAGTSGTGELFF
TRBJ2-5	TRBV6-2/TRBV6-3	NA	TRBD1	TGTGCCAGCAGTTACTACGGGACAGGGGTTTGGAAAGGAGCCTTAGAGACCCAGTACTTC	CASSYYGTGVWKGALETQYF
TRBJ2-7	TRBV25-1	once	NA	TGTGCCAGCAGTGATGGTACAGGTGGGTGGTTC	CASSDGTGGWF
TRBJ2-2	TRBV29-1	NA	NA	TGCAGCGTTGCACAGGCTCCCACCGGGGAGCTGTTTTTT	CSVAQAPTGELFF
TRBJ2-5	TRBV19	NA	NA	TGTGCCAGTAGTATCGGCGTGGAGGCGAAGACCCAGTACTTC	CASSIGVEAKTQYF
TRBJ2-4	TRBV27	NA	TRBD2	TGTGCCAGCAGCCACGGACTAGCGGGAGGCATAGCCAAAAACATTCAGTACTTC	CASSHGLAGGIAKNIQYF
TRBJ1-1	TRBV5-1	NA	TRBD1	TGCGCCAGCAGCTCAGATACAGGGGGCTGGAGTGTTAACACTGAAGCTTTCTTT	CASSSDTGGWSVNTEAFF
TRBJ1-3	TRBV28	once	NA	TGTGCCAGCGGAGACAGGTTCTCTGGAAACACCATATATTTT	CASGDRFSGNTIYF
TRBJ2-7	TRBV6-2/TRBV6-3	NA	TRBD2	TGTGCCAGCAGTTACCTTCGGACTAGCGGCTACGAGCAGTACTTC	CASSYLRTSGYEQYF
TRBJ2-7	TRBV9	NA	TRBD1	TGTGCCAGCAGCGTCTCGGGACAGGGCACCAACGAGCAGTACTTC	CASSVSGQGTNEQYF
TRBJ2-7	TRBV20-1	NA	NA	TGCAGCATACCCTCTAGCCCCGATTTC	CSIPSSPDF
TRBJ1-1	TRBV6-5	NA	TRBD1	TGTGCCAGCAGTCCACAGGGGCGGACTGAAGCTTTCTTT	CASSPQGRTEAFF
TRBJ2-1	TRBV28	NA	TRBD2	TGTGCCAGCAGTTTAACGGTAGTTGGGACTAGCGGGACCAGCTCCTACAATGAGCAGTTCTTC	CASSLTVVGTSGTSSYNEQFF
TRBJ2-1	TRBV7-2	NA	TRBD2	TGTGCCAGCAGCTCGTCACTAGCGGCTAATGAGCAGTTCTTC	CASSSSLAANEQFF
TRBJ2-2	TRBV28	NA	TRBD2	TGTGCCAGCAGGACAGCGGGGTCGAACACCGGGGAGCTGTTTTTT	CASRTAGSNTGELFF
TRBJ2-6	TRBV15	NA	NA	TGTGCCACCAGCAGGAGCTCTGGGGCCAACGTCCTGACTTTC	CATSRSSGANVLTF
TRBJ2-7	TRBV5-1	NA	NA	TGCGCCAGCAGCTTGGTGCTGGGAGCCTACGAGCAGTACTTC	CASSLVLGAYEQYF
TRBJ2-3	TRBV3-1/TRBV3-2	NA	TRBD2	TGTGCCAGCAGCCAGGCCGGACTAGCGGGAGTATTAGATACGCAGTATTTT	CASSQAGLAGVLDTQYF
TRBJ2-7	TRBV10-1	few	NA	TGCGCCAGCAGTCAGACAGTATTCCACGAGCAGTACTTC	CASSQTVFHEQYF
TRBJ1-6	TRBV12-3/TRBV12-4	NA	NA	TGTGCCAGCAGTTTAGCGGGGCCTCCACCCCTCCACTTT	CASSLAGPPPLHF
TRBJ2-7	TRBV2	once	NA	TGTGCCAGCAGTGAAAGGGGGGGATACGAGCAGTACTTC	CASSERGGYEQYF
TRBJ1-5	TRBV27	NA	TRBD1	TGTGCCAGCAGTTTTATCGCTGGAGGGGGCGGTCAGCCCCAGCATTTT	CASSFIAGGGGQPQHF
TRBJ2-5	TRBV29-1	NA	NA	TGCAGCGTTAGCCCCGTCAACCCCTCCCAGTACTTC	CSVSPVNPSQYF
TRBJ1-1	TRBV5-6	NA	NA	TGTGCCAGCAGCTTGGGGGTAGGGGACACTGAAGCTTTCTTT	CASSLGVGDTEAFF
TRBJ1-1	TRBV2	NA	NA	TGTGCCAGCACGAATGAGCAAATGAACACTGAAGCTTTCTTT	CASTNEQMNTEAFF
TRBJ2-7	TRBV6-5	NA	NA	TGTGCCAGCAGAAGTCTTGGCGGGATGCCCCACGAGCAGTACTTC	CASRSLGGMPHEQYF